This TCR beta chain is drawn from a study of OX40 agonist ivuxolimab in advanced cancers. Overall study: Patients assigned to dose escalation were diagnosed with hepatocellular carcinoma, melanoma, renal cell or head and neck cancer.

Sequencing was performed with immunoSEQ multiplex PCR; in TCRdb, only in-frame clones are kept and a portion is missing. The profile covers 14,000 or so clones, with over 55% appearing a single time and roughly 8.1% taken by the ten largest. This clone is medium-sized (0.01 to 0.1%). The antigen is undetermined. The CDR3 loop spans 12 amino acids. Germline V lookup: CDR1 MNHNS, CDR2 SASEGT. V lost 6 bases and J lost 7, with 12 bases in between. Regarding the study as a whole: Normalized T-cell clonal expansion was also low in some nonresponders. Both CD4+ and CD8+ T cell populations in blood had undergone clonal expansion by week 6 at 0.1 to 3.0 mg/kg.

This receptor was taken from an adult with an advanced solid tumor such as melanoma, head and neck, liver or kidney cancer. The V call is TRBV6-1, the J call TRBJ1-1; no firm D call. The sample in question was CD4+ or CD8+ T cells sorted from blood, obtained in a trial of the OX40 agonist ivuxolimab. The CDR3 is CASRELGVEAFF. The CDR3 DNA follows: TGTGCCAGCAGAGAACTAGGAGTTGAAGCTTTCTTT.